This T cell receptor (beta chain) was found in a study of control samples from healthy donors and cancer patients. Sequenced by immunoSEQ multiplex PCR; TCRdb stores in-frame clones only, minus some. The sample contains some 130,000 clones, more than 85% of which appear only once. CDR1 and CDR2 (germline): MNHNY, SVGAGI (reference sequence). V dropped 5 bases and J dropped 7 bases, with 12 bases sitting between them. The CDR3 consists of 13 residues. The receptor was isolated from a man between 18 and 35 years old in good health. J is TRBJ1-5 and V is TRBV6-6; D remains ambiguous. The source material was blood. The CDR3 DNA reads TGTGCCAGCAGTCACCTGGACGCACAGCCCCAGCATTTT. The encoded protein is CASSHLDAQPQHF.